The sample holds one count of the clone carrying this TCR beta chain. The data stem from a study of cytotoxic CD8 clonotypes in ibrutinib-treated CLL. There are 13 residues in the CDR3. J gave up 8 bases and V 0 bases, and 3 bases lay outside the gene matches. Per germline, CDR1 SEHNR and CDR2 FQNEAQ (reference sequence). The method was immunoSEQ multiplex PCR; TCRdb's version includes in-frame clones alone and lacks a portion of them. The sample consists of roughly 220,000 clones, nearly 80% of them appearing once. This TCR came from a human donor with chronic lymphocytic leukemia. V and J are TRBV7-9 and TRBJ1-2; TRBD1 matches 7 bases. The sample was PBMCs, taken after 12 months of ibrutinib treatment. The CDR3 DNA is TGTGCCAGCAGCTTAGCCCAGGGGGAAGGCTACACCTTC. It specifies CASSLAQGEGYTF.